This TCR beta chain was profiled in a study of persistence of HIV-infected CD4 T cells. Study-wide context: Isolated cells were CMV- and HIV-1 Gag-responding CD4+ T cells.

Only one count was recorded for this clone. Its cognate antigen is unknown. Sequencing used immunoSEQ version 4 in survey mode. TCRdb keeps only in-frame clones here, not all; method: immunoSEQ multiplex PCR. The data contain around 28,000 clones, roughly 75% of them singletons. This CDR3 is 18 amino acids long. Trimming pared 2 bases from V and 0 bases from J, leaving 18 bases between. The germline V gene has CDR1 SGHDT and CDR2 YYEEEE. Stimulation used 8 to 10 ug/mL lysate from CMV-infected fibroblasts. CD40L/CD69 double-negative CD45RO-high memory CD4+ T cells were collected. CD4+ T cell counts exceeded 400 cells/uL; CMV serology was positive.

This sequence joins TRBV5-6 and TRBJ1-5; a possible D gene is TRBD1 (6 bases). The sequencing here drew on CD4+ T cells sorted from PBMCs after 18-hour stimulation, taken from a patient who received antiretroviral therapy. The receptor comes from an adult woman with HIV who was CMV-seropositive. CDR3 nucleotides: TGTGCCAGCAGCTTTTGGGCAGGGGACCTCAATAGCAATCAGCCCCAGCATTTT. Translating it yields CASSFWAGDLNSNQPQHF.